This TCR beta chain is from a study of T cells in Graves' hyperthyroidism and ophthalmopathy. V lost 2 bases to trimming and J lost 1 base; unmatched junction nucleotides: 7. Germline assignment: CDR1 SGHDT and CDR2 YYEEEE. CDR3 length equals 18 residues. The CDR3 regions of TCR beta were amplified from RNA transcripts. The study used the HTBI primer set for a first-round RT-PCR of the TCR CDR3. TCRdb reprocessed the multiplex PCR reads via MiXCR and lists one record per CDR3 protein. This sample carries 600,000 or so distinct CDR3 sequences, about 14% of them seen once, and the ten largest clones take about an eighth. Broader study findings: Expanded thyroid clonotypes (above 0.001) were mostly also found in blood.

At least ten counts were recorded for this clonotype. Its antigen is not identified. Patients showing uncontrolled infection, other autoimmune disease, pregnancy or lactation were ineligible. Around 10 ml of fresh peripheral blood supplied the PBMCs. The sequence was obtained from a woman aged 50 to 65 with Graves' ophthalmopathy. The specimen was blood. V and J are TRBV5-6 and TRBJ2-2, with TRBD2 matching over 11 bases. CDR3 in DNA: TGTGCCAGCAGCTTATTGGCTAGCGGGAGGTGGAACACCGGGGAGCTGTTTTTT. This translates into CASSLLASGRWNTGELFF.